Listed here are 8 T cell receptor beta chains from one sample, sequenced in a study of read filtering for tumor transcriptome and immune sequencing. Molecular barcoded adaptors covering alpha/delta and beta/gamma chains were used on approximately 400 ng RNA. From the reads, TCRdb called clonotypes with MiXCR, one entry per CDR3 protein. The data contain roughly 56,000 distinct CDR3 sequences, roughly a fifth of them singletons. Sequenced sample: a population of CD138-negative cells sorted from bone marrow. These receptors all come from a donor older than 35 with multiple myeloma.

This clonotype was seen many times. V gene TRBV20-1 combines with J gene TRBJ1-1; no clear D gene. The CDR3 has 11 residues. The V gene's germline CDR1 is DFQATT and CDR2 SNEGSKA (reference sequence). Trimming took 6 bases from V and 5 from J, leaving 10 bases between them. The CDR3 region is CSAWVWTEAFF. The CDR3 region has the DNA TGCAGTGCGTGGGTGTGGACTGAAGCTTTCTTT.

In its sample, this clonotype was seen once. The genes are TRBV25-1 and TRBJ1-5, with D hard to call. V was clipped by 2 bases and J by 11 bases, with 16 bases between them. Germline V gene lookup returns CDR1 MGHDK and CDR2 SYGVNS. The CDR3 runs to 14 residues. The CDR3 DNA sequence: TGTGCCAGCAGTGAACCAGGATTCGGGCAGTCCCAGCATTTT. Translating it yields CASSEPGFGQSQHF. The full variable domain, with the rest looked up from reference TRBV25-1 and TRBJ1-5, is EADIYQTPRYLVIGTGKKITLECSQTMGHDKMYWYQQDPGMELHLIHYSYGVNSTEKGDLSSESTVSRIRTEHFPLTLESARPSHTSQYLCASSEPGFGQSQHFGDGTRLSIL.

This clonotype was counted at least ten times. At one end the junction does not follow the germline gene, possibly because of a read error. The chain recombines TRBV24-1 with TRBJ2-2, with D unclear. The germline gives CDR1 KGHDR, CDR2 SFDVKD. CDR3 length: 13 residues. CDR3 in amino acids: CATSRLNAGELFF. In nucleotides, the CDR3 is TGTGCCACCAGTAGGCTGAACGCCGGGGAGCTGTTTTTT.

This clonotype was recorded many times. This CDR3 is CASSDAPHGTQYF. The CDR3 bases are TGTGCCAGCAGTGACGCGCCACACGGGACCCAGTACTTC. The rearrangement uses TRBV6-1 and TRBJ2-5; D is undetermined. The ends were cut back, 3 bases at V and 7 bases at J, with 12 bases in the middle. In germline, CDR1 is MNHNS, CDR2 SASEGT. This CDR3 region has 13 residues.

This clonotype was recorded many times. This rearrangement joins TRBV12-3 or TRBV12-4 to TRBJ2-6; TRBD1 is a possible D gene (6 bases). This CDR3 is built from 18 residues. The germline V and J ends were trimmed by 6 bases and 0 bases, with 18 bases remaining between them. CDR3: CASSQVQGPLSGANVLTF. CDR3 coding DNA: TGTGCCAGCAGCCAAGTACAGGGCCCACTCTCTGGGGCCAACGTCCTGACTTTC.

A remark on this clonotype: This may be a read error: a much more frequent sequence differs by one nucleotide. The chain recombines TRBV5-1 with TRBJ2-7; D not certain. Germline assignment: CDR1 SGHRS and CDR2 YFSETQ. This CDR3 has 13 amino acids. V lost 0 bases to trimming and J lost 3 bases, with 7 bases between them. Here the CDR3 reads CASSLDHGYEQYF. The DNA of the CDR3 is TGCGCCAGCAGCTTGGATCACGGCTACGAGCAGTACTTC.

In this sample, this clonotype turned up many times. The V and J genes are TRBV6-6 and TRBJ2-1; the D is unclear. The CDR3 runs to 13 residues. Germline assignment: CDR1 MNHNY and CDR2 SVGAGI (reference sequence). Trimming took off 2 bases at V and 6 bases at J, with 8 bases between the two ends. CDR3 DNA: TGTGCCAGCAGTTACCTAGAAGCCAATGAGCAGTTCTTC. Translated, it gives CASSYLEANEQFF.

This clonotype came up many times. The chain has TRBV9 and TRBJ2-1; D is tentatively TRBD1 or TRBD2 (6 bases each). Germline CDR1 reads SGDLS; CDR2 reads YYNGEE. V was pared by 0 bases and J by 4 bases, with 14 bases between. The CDR3 runs 16 residues. Here the CDR3 DNA reads TGTGCCAGCAGCGTAGCCTGGGGGGCCGCGTACAATGAGCAGTTCTTC. Protein sequence: CASSVAWGAAYNEQFF. The full variable domain, with the rest looked up from reference TRBV9 and TRBJ2-1, is DSGVTQTPKHLITATGQRVTLRCSPRSGDLSVYWYQQSLDQGLQFLIQYYNGEERAKGNILERFSAQQFPDLHSELNLSSLELGDSALYFCASSVAWGAAYNEQFFGPGTRLTVL.